This TCR beta chain was retrieved from a study of T cells in Graves' hyperthyroidism and ophthalmopathy. Study conclusions and caveats: Researchers found most expanded thyroid clonotypes above 0.001 in blood as well.

To note about this clonotype: Its cognate antigen is unknown.

Germline V gene lookup returns CDR1 LGHNA and CDR2 YSLEER. Trimming shortened V by 0 bases and J by 4 bases, and 12 bases separated the two germline ends. This CDR3 region has 15 residues. There were TCR beta CDR3 regions amplified from RNA transcripts. First-round RT-PCR of the TCR CDR3 relied on the HTBI primer set. Each CDR3 protein gets one entry after TCRdb re-called the multiplex PCR reads with MiXCR. Of 500,000 or so distinct CDR3 sequences in the sample, roughly 15% were seen once. Sequenced input: blood. The rearrangement uses TRBV4-3 and TRBJ2-5; no firm D call. This receptor was identified in a woman in her twenties or thirties with Graves' ophthalmopathy. The CDR3 spells CASSQDFERRETQYF. CDR3 in DNA: TGCGCCAGCAGCCAAGATTTCGAAAGACGAGAGACCCAGTACTTC.